A single sample gave rise to the 17 T cell receptor beta chains below, sequenced in a study of Ad26.COV2.S vaccination and SARS-CoV-2 variants (dated by TCRdb to 2020 to 2022). This specimen's treatment or condition label, interpreted: roughly 19 received Ad26.COV2.S at low or high dose, single or two shots; 5 received placebo; per-sample allocation not given. For vaccine and placebo recipients, repertoires were sequenced using samples collected on day 63 after the first injection. Library method: the immunoSEQ multiplex PCR assay. TCRdb limited this immuneACCESS table to in-frame rearrangements with V and J called. A share of clones is missing; checked studies link under half to unresolved V genes, and the rest is unexplained. The sample profile shows about 350,000 clones; 88% of them were found once. 6.4% of the sample is taken by the ten largest. The sample consisted of peripheral blood, taken in a trial of Ad26.COV2.S vaccine versus placebo. Every receptor here comes from a person aged 18-60 years who received the Ad26.COV2.S COVID-19 vaccine or a placebo.

This clone was observed a handful of times. The chain combines TRBV4-2 with TRBJ1-2, with D maybe TRBD1 (6 bases). The CDR3 totals 14 residues. The V gene's germline CDR1 is LGHNA and CDR2 YNFKEQ. The V gene lost 4 bases and the J gene lost 6 bases, with 15 bases spanning the gap. The CDR3 is CASSPLGGRDGYTF. DNA of the CDR3: TGTGCCAGCAGCCCCCTTGGGGGGCGCGATGGCTACACCTTC.

The chain joins TRBV6-6 to TRBJ2-3; the D is unclear. This CDR3 has 12 amino acids. Germline loops: CDR1 MNHNY, CDR2 SVGAGI (reference sequence). CDR3: CTTSPRTDTQYF. The CDR3 region has the DNA TGTACCACCTCCCCTCGGACAGATACGCAGTATTTT.

CDR3 sequence: CASSLDDRTGAFF. The CDR3 DNA reads TGTGCCAGCAGCTTAGACGATCGCACGGGAGCTTTCTTT. The chain uses TRBV11-2 and TRBJ1-1; D gene ambiguous. The CDR3 length is 13 residues. The V gene's germline CDR1 is SGHAT and CDR2 FQNNGV. The ends were cut back, 0 bases at V and 10 bases at J, with 12 bases in the middle.

V and J are TRBV28 and TRBJ1-2; no reliable D call. V shed 1 base and J shed 4 bases, with 4 bases lying between them. The germline V gene has CDR1 MDHEN and CDR2 SYDVKM. CDR3 size: 12 residues. CDR3 in amino acids: CASSLSIYGYTF. CDR3 DNA: TGTGCCAGCAGTTTATCCATCTATGGCTACACCTTC.

The chain combines TRBV11-1 with TRBJ2-5, with D perhaps matching TRBD1 (5 bases). V lost 5 bases to trimming and J lost 1 base, with 8 bases between them. The length of the CDR3 is 13 residues. Germline CDR1 SGHAT, CDR2 FQDESV (reference sequence). The CDR3 is CASSPDSQETQYF. The CDR3 DNA follows: TGTGCCAGCAGCCCCGACAGCCAAGAGACCCAGTACTTC.

CDR3 in DNA: TGCGCCAGCAGCCAAGACTCGCGGGGAGGTAATTCACCCCTCCACTTT. Amino acids: CASSQDSRGGNSPLHF. This chain connects TRBV4-3 to TRBJ1-6; D call uncertain. With 0 bases removed from V and 6 bases from J, the gap between germline ends came to 12 bases. Germline V gene data show CDR1 as LGHNA and CDR2 as YSLEER. This CDR3 has 16 residues.

This clone showed up just once. The chain joins TRBV9 to TRBJ1-3, with TRBD1 as a possible D gene (6 bases). The CDR3 totals 17 residues. CDR1 and CDR2 from the germline V gene are SGDLS and YYNGEE. Between the trimmed V and J ends, which lost 2 bases and 4 bases, there was a span of 19 bases. CDR3 sequence reads: CASSVGAGRTRGNTIYF. In DNA form, the CDR3 reads TGTGCCAGCAGCGTGGGGGCGGGCAGAACGAGAGGAAACACCATATATTTT.

The V call is TRBV12-5, the J call TRBJ1-1; D unresolved. V was shortened by 0 bases and J by 4 bases, with 3 bases between the two germline ends. The length of the CDR3 is 12 residues. CDR1 is LGHNT, CDR2 FRNRAP, per germline. As DNA, the CDR3 is TGTGCTAGTGGTTTGGTCATCACTGAAGCTTTCTTT. Translating it yields CASGLVITEAFF.

This clone was seen a handful of times. The rearrangement joins TRBV5-8 to TRBJ1-3; D remains unclear. CDR3 size: 16 residues. Germline CDR1 reads SGHTS; CDR2 reads YDEGEE. The germline V and J ends were trimmed by 1 base and 0 bases, with 11 bases remaining between them. CDR3: CASSLLPKLSGNTIYF. The DNA for the CDR3 is TGTGCCAGCAGCTTGTTACCGAAACTCTCTGGAAACACCATATATTTT.

The chain joins TRBV9 to TRBJ2-5, with 10 bases that match TRBD2. Germline V gene sequence: CDR1 SGDLS, CDR2 YYNGEE. J lost 4 bases, V lost 0 bases, and 9 bases had no gene match. The CDR3 is 17 residues long. The CDR3 region is CASSVGERGGLSETQYF. CDR3 bases: TGTGCCAGCAGCGTAGGCGAGCGGGGGGGTTTGTCAGAGACCCAGTACTTC. Supplemented by reference TRBV9 and TRBJ2-5, the full variable domain reads DSGVTQTPKHLITATGQRVTLRCSPRSGDLSVYWYQQSLDQGLQFLIQYYNGEERAKGNILERFSAQQFPDLHSELNLSSLELGDSALYFCASSVGERGGLSETQYFGPGTRLLVL.

The gene calls are TRBV2 and TRBJ2-7; D assignment may be TRBD1 or TRBD2 (5 bases each). There are 12 residues in the CDR3. Germline CDR1 SNHLY, CDR2 FYNNEI. CDR3 DNA: TGTGCCAGCAGCCGGGCCCTGGGGGTAAACCCTGTC. It encodes CASSRALGVNPV.

V gene TRBV25-1 combines with J gene TRBJ2-1, with TRBD2 identical over 8 bases. The CDR3 length is 15 residues. Germline-derived CDR1 and CDR2 are MGHDK and SYGVNS. V lost 4 bases to trimming and J lost 8 bases; unmatched junction nucleotides: 10. CDR3 in DNA: TGTGCCAGCAGTGCACCGGGACTAGATCTCCATGAGCAGTTCTTC. Translating gives CASSAPGLDLHEQFF.

This clone came up once. This rearrangement joins TRBV7-8 to TRBJ1-3; D is uncertain. CDR3 length equals 16 residues. CDR1 and CDR2 from the germline V gene are SGHVS and FQNEAQ. Trimming left V 2 bases short and J 1 base short, with 12 bases between. CDR3 bases: TGTGCCAGCAGCTTACTCCGGGTAGTGTCTGGAAACACCATATATTTT. It translates to CASSLLRVVSGNTIYF. The full variable domain, with the rest looked up from reference TRBV7-8 and TRBJ1-3, is GAGVSQSPRYKVAKRGQDVALRCDPISGHVSLFWYQQALGQGPEFLTYFQNEAQLDKSGLPSDRFFAERPEGSVSTLKIQRTQQEDSAVYLCASSLLRVVSGNTIYFGEGSWLTVV.

V is TRBV9 and J is TRBJ1-2; TRBD1 aligns across 9 bases. The germline CDR1 and CDR2 sequences are SGDLS and YYNGEE. V trimming: 0 bases; J trimming: 2 bases; junction bases outside the gene matches: 8. The CDR3 has 17 residues. CDR3 sequence reads: CASSVEETGGSNYGYTF. The CDR3 nucleotides are TGTGCCAGCAGCGTAGAGGAGACAGGGGGGTCGAACTATGGCTACACCTTC.

The chain couples TRBV7-2 to TRBJ2-7; D is ambiguous. V was shortened by 5 bases and J by 1 base, with 15 bases between the two germline ends. Germline V gene lookup returns CDR1 SGHTA and CDR2 FQGNSA. CDR3 size: 15 residues. The CDR3 coding sequence is TGTGCCAGCAGCCCCTTACTGGGTATGTCCTACGAGCAGTACTTC. It codes for CASSPLLGMSYEQYF. Looking up the rest from reference TRBV7-2 and TRBJ2-7 gives the full variable domain: GAGVSQSPSNKVTEKGKDVELRCDPISGHTALYWYRQSLGQGLEFLIYFQGNSAPDKSGLPSDRFSAERTGGSVSTLTIQRTQQEDSAVYLCASSPLLGMSYEQYFGPGTRLTVT.

The V and J genes are TRBV19 and TRBJ1-1; tentatively, D is TRBD1 (6 bases). Germline-derived CDR1 and CDR2 are LNHDA and SQIVND (reference sequence). The ends were cut back, 0 bases at V and 10 bases at J, with 9 bases in the middle. The CDR3 has 12 residues. CDR3 in DNA: TGTGCCAGTAGTATAGAAGGCAGGGGAGCTTTCTTT. Translating gives CASSIEGRGAFF.

This rearrangement joins TRBV7-9 to TRBJ2-5, with 10 bases aligning to TRBD1. The CDR3 is made up of 15 amino acids. CDR1 is SEHNR and CDR2 is FQNEAQ in the germline V gene (reference sequence). Unmatched junction bases numbered 6, after V lost 5 bases and J lost 3 bases. For the CDR3, the DNA is TGTGCCAGCAGCCCTACCGGGACAGGGGAAGAGACCCAGTACTTC. This sequence encodes CASSPTGTGEETQYF.